Described below is a single TCR beta chain sequence and its context. One Seattle source followed patients from active infection through their disease course. The data derive from a study of blood T cell repertoires in COVID-19. Germline loops: CDR1 KGHSH, CDR2 LQKENI. J gave up 4 bases and V 2 bases, and 19 bases lay outside the gene matches. The CDR3 has 20 residues. How the authors handled the data: By means of reference gene primer amplification, nucleated cell counts were estimated. Libraries were prepared by immunoSEQ multiplex PCR; TCRdb keeps only in-frame clonotypes and omits some of them. V, J and clone size are taken as reported in that table, and D and trimming were inferred from the DNA itself. Among 450,000 or so clones listed, 89% were seen once.

Material for sequencing was peripheral blood. This receptor was taken from a man aged 18 to 30 with COVID-19, enrolled during active disease. The chain recombines TRBV18 with TRBJ1-2, with 10 bases matching TRBD1. CDR3 protein: CASSPTSIPAGQGKSYGYTF. CDR3 coding DNA: TGTGCCAGCTCACCAACCTCAATTCCCGCGGGACAGGGGAAGAGCTATGGCTACACCTTC.